These T cell receptor beta chains were read from a single sample in a study of shared clonotypes between healthy human individuals. Clones were sequenced by immunoSEQ multiplex PCR, and TCRdb holds only the in-frame ones, with some missing. The table includes more than 2,000,000 clones, just over 90% detected once. Sequenced input: naive CD4+ T cells sorted from blood. These receptors all come from a young man in good health. CDR3s include the opening cysteine and the closing phenylalanine or tryptophan. Each record gives: V gene, J gene, D gene, clone size, CDR3 DNA, CDR3 protein. D genes are given only for firm matches. Rows may omit the clone size; those that give it use once, few, many or a size class.

TRBV5-1	TRBJ2-7	-	-	TGCGCCAGCAGCTTGGGTAGCGGAGGGGGCTGGCAGTACTTC	CASSLGSGGGWQYF
TRBV5-1	TRBJ2-2	-	-	TGCGCCAGCAGCTTGCCTGGCGGGGACACCGGGGAGCTGTTTTTT	CASSLPGGDTGELFF
TRBV10-2	TRBJ2-2	-	-	TGCGCCAGCATGAAGAGGGCGGCGGACACCGGGGAGCTGTTTTTT	CASMKRAADTGELFF
TRBV30	TRBJ1-1	TRBD1	few	TGTGCCTGGAGTGCTCAGGGGGGCACTGAAGCTTTCTTT	CAWSAQGGTEAFF
TRBV7-8	TRBJ2-1	TRBD2	-	TGTGCCAGCAGCTTAGCAGGGACTAGCGCCTCCTACAATGAGCAGTTCTTC	CASSLAGTSASYNEQFF
TRBV2	TRBJ2-1	TRBD2	-	TGTGCCAGCACGCTTGTGCGACAGAGCGGGGGTGAGCAGTTCTTC	CASTLVRQSGGEQFF
TRBV7-3	TRBJ2-3	-	-	TGTGCCAGCAGCTCCCGTAGGGAGAGCACAGATACGCAGTATTTT	CASSSRRESTDTQYF
TRBV10-3	TRBJ2-1	TRBD1	-	TGTGCCATCAGTGAGGGACAGGGCTCCTACAATGAGCAGTTCTTC	CAISEGQGSYNEQFF
TRBV5-1	TRBJ1-2	-	-	TGCGCCAGCAGCTCATCCCCCGGACCAAGGGGTAGTGGCTACACCTTC	CASSSSPGPRGSGYTF
TRBV7-2	TRBJ2-5	TRBD2	-	TGTGCCAGCAGCTTGACTAGCGGGGGGGCCGGGGAGACCCAGTACTTC	CASSLTSGGAGETQYF